One sample yielded the 5 T cell receptor beta chains listed below, sequenced in a study of identical twins. Each CDR3 protein gets one entry after TCRdb re-called the 5' RACE reads with MiXCR. In the table there are around 1.7 million distinct CDR3 sequences, roughly 35% of which are singletons. Sequenced input: cord blood. The receptors shown here come from a newborn girl in good health.

The chain joins TRBV4-1 to TRBJ2-5; 8 nucleotides match TRBD2. V lost 0 bases, J lost 5 bases, and 11 bases stayed unmatched. Germline V gives CDR1 MGHRA, CDR2 YSYEKL. This CDR3 region has 17 residues. Here the CDR3 DNA reads TGCGCCAGCAGCCAAGATAGTCTGGCTAGCGGGTGGGAGACCCAGTACTTC. Its protein product is CASSQDSLASGWETQYF.

The V and J genes are TRBV27 and TRBJ1-6; 7 bases map to TRBD1. Germline-derived CDR1 and CDR2 are MNHEY and SMNVEV (reference sequence). The CDR3 covers 15 residues. V lost 2 bases to trimming and J lost 3 bases; unmatched junction nucleotides: 1. The CDR3 protein is CASSLTGVYNSPLHF. The CDR3 nucleotides are TGTGCCAGCAGTTTAACAGGGGTCTATAATTCACCCCTCCACTTT.

This clonotype was counted a few times. The gene calls are TRBV14 and TRBJ1-1; no clear D. The CDR3 has 15 amino acids. Germline lookup yields CDR1 SGHDN and CDR2 FVKESK. Deletions cut 2 bases from V and 3 bases from J, with 13 bases between. DNA for the CDR3: TGTGCCAGCAGCCAACAGCACGGGAGGGACACTGAAGCTTTCTTT. It specifies CASSQQHGRDTEAFF.

V is TRBV27 and J is TRBJ1-1; no clear D gene. Germline lookup yields CDR1 MNHEY and CDR2 SMNVEV (reference sequence). Trimming left V 7 bases short and J 0 bases short, with 9 bases between. The CDR3 consists of 13 residues. CDR3 coding DNA: TGTGCCAGCAAGAGTAACATGAACACTGAAGCTTTCTTT. This gives the protein CASKSNMNTEAFF.

This clonotype was seen more than once but under ten times. The chain recombines TRBV25-1 with TRBJ2-7; 8 nucleotides align to TRBD1. In germline, CDR1 is MGHDK, CDR2 SYGVNS. V gave up 7 bases and J gave up 2 bases; unmatched junction bases: 4. The CDR3 runs 13 residues. The DNA for the CDR3 is TGTGCCAGCAAAGGACAGGGACCCTACGAGCAGTACTTC. Protein: CASKGQGPYEQYF.